The following is a T cell receptor (beta chain) sequence with its context. TEMRA cells underwent FACS enrichment and CD8+ and CD4+ T cells underwent negative isolation. The sample comes from a study of CD8 T cells in Susac syndrome. The overall study: Active disease was present in about six of the sequenced Susac syndrome patients, and remission in about eight.

Random hexamers served to reverse transcribe roughly 0.5 to 1 ug RNA. TCR beta CDR3 was amplified by immunoSEQ covering 54 Vbeta and 13 Jbeta. Using its own MiXCR run on the immunoSEQ multiplex PCR reads, TCRdb lists one record per CDR3 protein. The sample carries some 96,000 distinct CDR3 sequences, about 95% recorded once. Source material: CD8+ T cells from PBMCs. This receptor was obtained from a human donor with Susac syndrome.

As DNA, the CDR3 is TGCAGTGCCCAAAAGTTCGGTGAATACAATCAGCCCCAGCATTTT. Encoded protein: CSAQKFGEYNQPQHF. The J gene is TRBJ1-5, the V gene TRBV20-1; D not resolved. V was cut by 6 bases and J by 3 bases, with 18 bases left in between. The CDR3 is 15 amino acids. Per the germline V gene, CDR1 is DFQATT and CDR2 is SNEGSKA (reference sequence).